What follows describes a single T cell receptor (beta chain). The entry originates in a study of blood T cell repertoires in COVID-19. Study-wide background: Specimens from acute and convalescent COVID-19 originated in the United States, Italy and Spain. The analysed material was cDNA or gDNA that came from T cells, B-cell-depleted T cells, or PBMCs.

Per germline, CDR1 DFQATT and CDR2 SNEGSKA (reference sequence). The CDR3 totals 15 residues. Trimming cost V 3 bases and J 8 bases; bases outside gene matches: 10. Authors' data handling: It was from reference gene primer amplification that nucleated cell counts were estimated. Profiled with immunoSEQ multiplex PCR; TCRdb holds only in-frame clones, not every one. Clonal size and the V and J genes are those of that table, whereas D and trimming came from the DNA. The table lists about 260,000 clones, about 89% of them singletons. The sequence was obtained from a man aged 35 to 55 with active or convalescent COVID-19. V and J are TRBV20-1 and TRBJ2-1; 10 bases are shared with TRBD2. Material for sequencing was peripheral blood. The CDR3 DNA sequence: TGCAGTGCTAGTAGTCCGGCTAGCGGGAGCTATGAGCAGTTCTTC. It codes for CSASSPASGSYEQFF.